This TCR beta chain was sequenced during a study of shared clonotypes between healthy human individuals. The wider study: Researchers drew samples from two women and three men aged 18 to 49.

Original processing methods: Quality scores were absent from the junction-only immunoSEQ sequences, so filtering differed. Method: immunoSEQ multiplex PCR; TCRdb's copy keeps in-frame clones and lacks some. Clonal size and the V and J genes are those of that table, whereas D and trimming came from the DNA. The data hold some 2.1 million clones, with just under 95% observed a single time. CD45RO-negative, CCR7-selected cells formed the naive CD8 fraction, which excluded terminally differentiated effector memory CD45RA+ cells. Details on this clone: The antigen remains unidentified.

Study findings and constraints: Compared with memory subsets, naive subsets generally had larger estimated richness.

This CDR3 is 16 amino acids long. V trimming: 5 bases; J trimming: 1 base; junction bases outside the gene matches: 6. Germline values: CDR1 LNHDA, CDR2 SQIVND (reference sequence). The sample was naive CD8+ T cells from PBMCs. The sequence derives from a man between 18 and 35 years old in good health. Some clones in this sample may be carry-over from other donors' samples. The chain couples TRBV19 to TRBJ2-2; 8 nucleotides match TRBD2. Here the CDR3 DNA reads TGTGCCAGTAGTCCATCTAGCGGGCAGAACACCGGGGAGCTGTTTTTT. This gives the protein CASSPSSGQNTGELFF.